This entry lists 3 T cell receptor beta chains sequenced from one sample in a study of tumor-infiltrating lymphocytes in primary liver carcinoma. Unsorted whole blood yielded blood RNA, and germline DNA was extracted as well. Priming with a constant-region primer yielded TCR beta cDNA from about 500 ng total RNA. The TCR beta library was amplified through three nested multiplex PCR rounds in a modified ARM-PCR procedure. PCR rounds one and two used TRBV1-TRBV30 forward primers with a C-beta reverse primer for around 10 cycles each. TCRdb re-derived calls from the multiplex PCR reads in MiXCR, one entry per CDR3 protein. The repertoire has about 350,000 distinct CDR3 sequences, 65% of them found once; the top ten carry under 8%. Material for sequencing was peripheral blood. Every receptor here comes from a man in his forties or fifties with primary liver carcinoma and hepatitis B virus infection.

V gene TRBV6-5 combines with J gene TRBJ1-1, with D possibly matching TRBD1 (5 bases). The CDR3 sequence is 17 residues long. V was clipped by 5 bases and J by 1 base, with 20 bases between them. Germline V gene data show CDR1 as MNHEY and CDR2 as SVGAGI. The chain's CDR3 is CASSDDMWGPSNTEAFF. The DNA of the CDR3 is TGTGCCAGCAGTGACGATATGTGGGGCCCGTCGAACACTGAAGCTTTCTTT.

Turning to this clonotype: It is likely a read error, because the conserved phenylalanine at the end of the CDR3 is missing. The chain couples TRBV11-2 to TRBJ2-7; possible D gene TRBD1, 5 bases. CDR3 size: 14 residues. Germline CDR1 and CDR2: SGHAT and FQNNGV. The CDR3 DNA sequence: TGTGTCAGGAGCTTACGAAGCAGGGTCTACGAGCAGTACTAC. Its translation is CVRSLRSRVYEQYY.

To note about this clonotype: Mismatch with germline at one junction end may stem from a read error. The chain links TRBV6-6 to TRBJ2-6; D is undetermined. The germline CDR1 and CDR2 sequences are MNHNY and SVGAGI (reference sequence). The CDR3 is 15 residues long. The CDR3 reads CASSSYGSGTNVLTF. In nucleotides, the CDR3 is TGTGCCAGCAGCTCCTACGGCTCTGGGACCAACGTCCTGACTTTC.